This TCR beta chain was profiled in a study of beta chain features in type 1 diabetes (dated by TCRdb to the late 2010s). Turning to the overall study: Patients and healthy donors did not differ in mean age, gender distribution, total cell number or subset yield. A total of 100 million to 110 million sorted cells were examined across all samples, and a strong correlation was observed between cell number per subset and RNA yield. The study compared the TCRB repertoires of sorted circulating CD4+ T cell subsets in recently diagnosed type 1 diabetes patients with those in matched healthy donors. Regulatory and stem cell-like memory subsets were isolated from only 8 patients and about eight healthy donors, whereas naive and central memory subsets came from all 30 or so donors.

The research as a whole found: A moderate but significant shortening of TCRB CDR3 length was observed in type 1 diabetes patients in all four CD4+ subsets. PCR may preferentially amplify shorter templates, but because patient and control samples were amplified and corrected together, any resulting skew would affect both groups equally. Only small numbers of individuals were included in the HLA sub-analyses, which left unresolved whether HLA type had any influence on TCRB rearrangement. Naive, central memory and regulatory TCRB repertoires appeared to be more similar among patients than among healthy donors. Because cDNA was sequenced instead of genomic DNA, activated cells with high expression could be over-represented, although the groups did not differ in activation or CD3 levels. Fewer insertions and more nucleotide deletions at VDJ recombination sites were observed in patients with type 1 diabetes, implying thymic rearrangement abnormalities.

Each donor gave one peripheral blood draw, averaging approximately 120 mL, which was collected into heparinised tubes. Using a panel that included CD45RO, CCR7, CD25, CD127, CD95 and CD27, naive, central memory, regulatory and stem cell-like memory CD4+ T cells were sorted on a BD FACSAria II. All sorted populations exceeded 95% purity. PBMCs were separated immediately by Lymphoprep density gradient centrifugation and were stained directly, without being cultured. Samples were stained and sorted in pairs, with one healthy donor and one patient per experiment, so that batch effects were minimized. The High Capacity cDNA Reverse Transcription Kit was used to reverse transcribe all of the isolated RNA, meaning that expressed TCRB transcripts were what got sequenced. Naive, central memory and regulatory T cell samples underwent deep immunoSEQ sequencing, averaging about 3.57 million total reads per sample. Sorted cells were lysed in RLT buffer and RNA was extracted with DNase-treated RNeasy Micro or Mini kits, depending on cell number. To prevent cross-contamination, each cell subset was processed individually, whereas patient and healthy donor samples were processed jointly. The immunoSEQ multiplex PCR was used to amplify TCRB sequences from cDNA, yielding 87-bp fragments that span the CDR3 region. Sequencing of the amplicons was done on the Illumina HiSeq platform. For the original study's pipeline: PCR bias was corrected computationally using synthetic template baselines, and reads within Hamming distance 2 were collapsed, with unmergeable singletons discarded. By aligning reads against IMGT, V, D and J genes, CDR3 length, and insertions or deletions at six rearrangement sites were assigned. Within each subset, clonotype counts were normalized to the number of sorted cells before true diversity and Gini coefficients were calculated with the tcR R package. The overlap coefficient, calculated on TCRB nucleotide sequences, was used to measure repertoire sharing. Out-of-frame TCRB sequences from naive cells were analyzed to stand in for the pre-selection repertoire. TCRdb provides this immuneACCESS table in a form limited to in-frame rearrangements. Some clones are lacking; in checked studies, under half of them reflect an unresolved V gene, and why the rest are absent is not known. The V and J calls and the clone size are those of that table, but D and trimming were determined from the DNA. In this sample the table shows some 640,000 clones, over 12% of which occur a single time. Approximately 0.042% of the sample comes from the top ten.

Note on this clone: Its antigen is still unknown. Base qualities were left out, and no much larger clone turns up one base away.

There are 14 amino acids in the CDR3, from cysteine to phenylalanine inclusive. Only the CDR3 portion is preserved as DNA: 42 bases, with reading frame beginning at the first base. V lost 1 base and J lost 0 bases; the stretch between them is 10 bases long. CDR1 GTSNPN and CDR2 SVGIG are derived from the germline V gene (reference sequence). Recombination connected TRBV30 to TRBJ2-7; the D gene is not confidently resolved. This TCR came from a man aged 18 to 30 with type 1 diabetes. Sequencing was performed on naive CD4+ T cells from blood. The sample's cell subset or site label, decoded: true naive CD4+ T cells. CDR3 sequence: CAWSAGRSSYEQYF. The DNA is as follows: TGTGCCTGGAGTGCAGGACGAAGCTCCTACGAGCAGTACTTC.